The 11 T cell receptor beta chains given below trace back to one sample, sequenced in a study of shared clonotypes between healthy human individuals. Clones were read by immunoSEQ multiplex PCR, and TCRdb kept only the in-frame ones, dropping some. The table lists under 850,000 clones, over 55% of them singletons, with approximately 1.7% in the top ten. Sequenced sample: memory CD4+ T cells sorted from blood. The subset: CD45RA-negative fraction. These TCRs come from a woman aged 25 to 45 in good health.

The chain joins TRBV13 to TRBJ2-7; D is undetermined. V was clipped by 5 bases and J by 3 bases, with 14 bases between them. The germline V gene encodes CDR1 PRHDT and CDR2 FYEKMQ (reference sequence). This CDR3 contains 14 residues. DNA of the CDR3: TGTGCCAGCAGCCCCCGCCCGCAATACTACGAGCAGTACTTC. Its protein product is CASSPRPQYYEQYF.

The V gene is TRBV7-3, the J gene TRBJ2-3; D gene ambiguous. This CDR3 is built from 14 residues. The V end lost 1 base, the J end lost 3 bases, and 8 bases lay between the germline ends. CDR1 SGHTA and CDR2 FQGTGA come from the germline V gene. The CDR3 DNA sequence: TGTGCCAGCAGCTTAATGGCAGCGACAGATACGCAGTATTTT. This translates into CASSLMAATDTQYF.

The chain joins TRBV10-3 to TRBJ2-3; 8 nucleotides agree with TRBD1. Germline values: CDR1 ENHRY, CDR2 SYGVKD. The CDR3 loop spans 14 amino acids. V lost 4 bases, J lost 3 bases, and 3 bases stayed unmatched. As DNA, the CDR3 is TGTGCCATCAGTGGACAGGGGAATACAGATACGCAGTATTTT. Translation: CAISGQGNTDTQYF.

The rearrangement uses TRBV14 and TRBJ2-5; TRBD1 might be the D (6 bases). This CDR3 spans 15 amino acids. V lost 5 bases and J 3 bases, leaving 16 bases between the germline ends. Germline V gene sequence: CDR1 SGHDN, CDR2 FVKESK. The CDR3 DNA sequence: TGTGCCAGCAGCACCGGACAGATCGGGGAAGAGACCCAGTACTTC. It translates to CASSTGQIGEETQYF. Looking up the rest from reference TRBV14 and TRBJ2-5 gives the full variable domain: EAGVTQFPSHSVIEKGQTVTLRCDPISGHDNLYWYRRVMGKEIKFLLHFVKESKQDESGMPNNRFLAERTGGTYSTLKVQPAELEDSGVYFCASSTGQIGEETQYFGPGTRLLVL.

This clone was seen just once. The chain recombines TRBV19 with TRBJ2-7; a weak D match, TRBD2 (5 bases). The germline V gene has CDR1 LNHDA and CDR2 SQIVND (reference sequence). V lost 6 bases and J 6 bases, leaving 15 bases between the germline ends. The CDR3 runs to 13 residues. The CDR3 sequence: CASRRAQASEQYF. CDR3 bases: TGTGCCAGTAGGCGGGCTCAGGCGTCCGAGCAGTACTTC.

The chain combines TRBV9 with TRBJ1-2, with D perhaps TRBD1 (6 bases). Germline CDR1 reads SGDLS; CDR2 reads YYNGEE. This CDR3 contains 20 residues. Trimming removed 3 bases at V and 4 bases at J, with 31 bases between. CDR3 coding DNA: TGTGCCAGCAGCGGATGGAACTCTCGGGACACCGTCCAGGGGTTCTATGGCTACACCTTC. Protein sequence: CASSGWNSRDTVQGFYGYTF.

The DNA of the CDR3 is TGTGCCAGCAGCTTCGGGACAGGGGGAGTTGGCTACACCTTC. Translating gives CASSFGTGGVGYTF. The chain recombines TRBV7-9 with TRBJ1-2; 11 bases map to TRBD1. Trimming removed 3 bases from V and 7 bases from J; junction bases left unmatched: 4. The CDR3 has 14 residues. The germline gives CDR1 SEHNR, CDR2 FQNEAQ (reference sequence).

This clone came up once. The rearrangement uses TRBV11-2 and TRBJ2-7; a weak D match, TRBD1 (6 bases). Germline values: CDR1 SGHAT, CDR2 FQNNGV. V was shortened by 1 base and J by 4 bases, with 14 bases between the two germline ends. This CDR3 spans 15 amino acids. The CDR3 DNA follows: TGTGCCAGCAGCTTAGTACTCCAGGGGATATACGAGCAGTACTTC. Its translation: CASSLVLQGIYEQYF. The full variable domain, rest sourced from reference TRBV11-2 and TRBJ2-7, is EAGVAQSPRYKIIEKRQSVAFWCNPISGHATLYWYQQILGQGPKLLIQFQNNGVVDDSQLPKDRFSAERLKGVDSTLKIQPAKLEDSAVYLCASSLVLQGIYEQYFGPGTRLTVT.

This clone was counted a few times. The rearrangement joins TRBV9 to TRBJ1-2, with D possibly being TRBD1 (5 bases). Trimming removed 0 bases at V and 6 bases at J, with 12 bases between. The CDR3 consists of 14 residues. CDR1 is SGDLS, CDR2 YYNGEE, per germline. In nucleotides, the CDR3 is TGTGCCAGCAGCGTAGATCCAGGGATGGATGGCTACACCTTC. It codes for CASSVDPGMDGYTF. Full variable domain (missing parts from reference TRBV9 and TRBJ1-2): DSGVTQTPKHLITATGQRVTLRCSPRSGDLSVYWYQQSLDQGLQFLIQYYNGEERAKGNILERFSAQQFPDLHSELNLSSLELGDSALYFCASSVDPGMDGYTFGSGTRLTVV.

The chain joins TRBV4-1 to TRBJ2-3; 8 bases line up with TRBD2. Per germline, CDR1 MGHRA and CDR2 YSYEKL. V lost 2 bases, J lost 4 bases, and 8 bases stayed unmatched. The CDR3 length is 16 residues. The CDR3 loop is CASSQNPGLDSDTQYF. Written as DNA, the CDR3 is TGCGCCAGCAGCCAAAACCCGGGACTAGACTCAGATACGCAGTATTTT.

The chain carries TRBV4-2 and TRBJ2-7; tentative D call: TRBD2 (5 bases). The CDR3 length is 13 residues. The V gene's germline CDR1 is LGHNA and CDR2 YNFKEQ. The V and J ends lost 3 bases and 9 bases respectively, with 15 bases between them. The CDR3 coding sequence is TGTGCCAGCAGCCAGGACTCAACAGCAGGGCAGTACTTC. This encodes CASSQDSTAGQYF.